A single sample gave rise to the 32 T cell receptor beta chains below, sequenced in a study of somatic mutations in cytotoxic T cells in rheumatoid arthritis (dated by TCRdb to the late 2010s). Receptor libraries were prepared by the immunoSEQ multiplex PCR assay. In TCRdb, the immuneACCESS table is reduced to in-frame sequences with V and J assigned. These tables do not hold every clone; where another copy was compared, an unresolved V gene accounts for under half, and the others remain unexplained. The sample contains approximately 30,000 clones, approximately 85% of them found a single time. The biggest ten clones account for 8.4% of the sample. Input material: CD8+ T cells sorted from blood. The receptors were gathered from an adult with rheumatoid arthritis.

The chain employs TRBV6-1 and TRBJ2-1, with 11 bases lining up with TRBD1. J gave up 6 bases and V 0 bases, and 4 bases lay outside the gene matches. Germline V gene lookup returns CDR1 MNHNS and CDR2 SASEGT. There are 16 residues in the CDR3. CDR3 loop: CASSEALGTGGNEQFF. In DNA, the CDR3 is TGTGCCAGCAGTGAAGCGCTGGGGACAGGGGGCAATGAGCAGTTCTTC.

This sequence joins TRBV29-1 and TRBJ1-3, with a possible D match to TRBD1 (6 bases). This CDR3 has 11 residues. CDR1 SQVTM and CDR2 ANQGSEA come from the germline V gene. The CDR3 coding sequence is TGCACCGCGTGGGACAGAAACACCATATATTTT. Amino acid sequence: CTAWDRNTIYF.

V and J are TRBV9 and TRBJ2-2; maybe TRBD2 (6 bases). V lost 0 bases, J lost 3 bases, and 12 bases lay in between. The CDR3 contains 16 residues. In germline, CDR1 is SGDLS, CDR2 YYNGEE. CDR3 protein: CASSVATGVHTGELFF. The CDR3, as DNA: TGTGCCAGCAGCGTAGCTACGGGGGTTCACACCGGGGAGCTGTTTTTT. Full variable domain (remainder filled in from reference TRBV9 and TRBJ2-2): DSGVTQTPKHLITATGQRVTLRCSPRSGDLSVYWYQQSLDQGLQFLIQYYNGEERAKGNILERFSAQQFPDLHSELNLSSLELGDSALYFCASSVATGVHTGELFFGEGSRLTVL.

This clone was detected a few times. This sequence joins TRBV7-9 and TRBJ1-5, with TRBD1 as a possible D gene (6 bases). The CDR3 is 14 amino acids. Looked up from germline, CDR1 is SEHNR and CDR2 is FQNEAQ (reference sequence). Trimming took 5 bases from V and 4 from J, leaving 12 bases between them. The CDR3 DNA follows: TGTGCCAGCAGCCCGGGGGGGGCGAATCAGCCCCAGCATTTT. This gives the protein CASSPGGANQPQHF.

This chain links TRBV7-9 with TRBJ1-4, with 7 bases that match TRBD1. The CDR3 contains 16 residues. Germline values: CDR1 SEHNR, CDR2 FQNEAQ (reference sequence). V was pared by 5 bases and J by 6 bases, with 12 bases of the junction left unmatched. The DNA of the CDR3 is TGTGCCAGCAGCGCACTTACCGGAGGACAGGATGAAAAACTGTTTTTT. It specifies CASSALTGGQDEKLFF.

The V gene is TRBV7-9, the J gene TRBJ1-2, with D uncertain. The CDR3 has 15 amino acids. Germline loops: CDR1 SEHNR, CDR2 FQNEAQ (reference sequence). Between the trimmed V and J ends, which lost 0 bases and 0 bases, there was a span of 8 bases. CDR3 in DNA: TGTGCCAGCAGCTTAGCTGGTTCGGCTAACTATGGCTACACCTTC. It is translated as CASSLAGSANYGYTF.

This clone was seen a single time. The CDR3, as DNA: TGTGCCAGCAGCCCGACAGGGTCTGAAGCTTTCTTT. This sequence encodes CASSPTGSEAFF. The chain has TRBV4-2 and TRBJ1-1; TRBD1 matches 7 bases. The germline gives CDR1 LGHNA, CDR2 YNFKEQ. CDR3 length: 12 amino acids. V lost 4 bases and J lost 6; bases outside the gene matches: 2.

The chain combines TRBV2 with TRBJ1-2; D ambiguous. Trimming removed 3 bases at V and 6 bases at J, with 14 bases between. Germline CDR1 is SNHLY and CDR2 is FYNNEI. The CDR3 runs 14 residues. CDR3 in DNA: TGTGCCAGCAGTGAGATCAAACCCTGGGATGGCTACACCTTC. Translation gives CASSEIKPWDGYTF.

V and J are TRBV27 and TRBJ1-1, with D unclear. The germline V gene encodes CDR1 MNHEY and CDR2 SMNVEV (reference sequence). The CDR3 covers 17 residues. Trimming removed 1 base from V and 2 bases from J, with 17 bases in between. CDR3 in DNA: TGTGCCAGCAGTTTATTGGGCCCGATGATTACTAACACTGAAGCTTTCTTT. It codes for CASSLLGPMITNTEAFF.

The chain carries TRBV6-6 and TRBJ1-5; D possibly corresponds to TRBD1 (5 bases). The CDR3 contains 16 residues. Trimming pared 7 bases from V and 0 bases from J, leaving 16 bases between. Germline V CDR1 and CDR2: MNHNY, SVGAGI (reference sequence). CDR3 residues: CASTTAQGYSNQPQHF. In DNA, the CDR3 is TGTGCCAGCACCACCGCCCAGGGTTATAGCAATCAGCCCCAGCATTTT.

The chain carries TRBV7-9 and TRBJ2-3; D uncertain. Trimming pared 2 bases from V and 4 bases from J, leaving 16 bases between. This CDR3 is built from 16 residues. CDR1 and CDR2 from the germline V gene are SEHNR and FQNEAQ (reference sequence). CDR3 residues: CASSLITAQLADTQYF. CDR3 sequence (DNA): TGTGCCAGCAGCTTAATTACCGCCCAGCTGGCAGATACGCAGTATTTT.

This chain links TRBV7-8 with TRBJ2-3, with TRBD1 as a possible D gene (5 bases). Germline CDR1 is SGHVS and CDR2 is FQNEAQ. The V end lost 5 bases, the J end lost 5 bases, and 11 bases lay between the germline ends. The CDR3 length is 13 residues. The CDR3 DNA is TGTGCCAGCAGCCTCTGGGGCGAAGATACGCAGTATTTT. Its protein product is CASSLWGEDTQYF.

The chain has TRBV4-1 and TRBJ1-1; D call uncertain. Germline CDR1 is MGHRA and CDR2 is YSYEKL. V lost 1 base, J lost 8 bases, and 11 bases lay in between. The CDR3 contains 13 residues. DNA of the CDR3: TGCGCCAGCAGCCAAGTTGTGAATACCGAAGCTTTCTTT. It is translated as CASSQVVNTEAFF.

The rearrangement links TRBV19 to TRBJ2-5; D remains ambiguous. Germline values: CDR1 LNHDA, CDR2 SQIVND (reference sequence). The CDR3 is 12 amino acids. V lost 3 bases to trimming and J lost 2 bases, with 4 bases between them. The CDR3: CASSIGQETQYF. The DNA for the CDR3 is TGTGCCAGTAGTATCGGTCAAGAGACCCAGTACTTC.

The rearrangement links TRBV7-9 to TRBJ2-2; 7 nucleotides line up with TRBD1. The CDR3 runs 15 residues. Germline assignment: CDR1 SEHNR and CDR2 FQNEAQ (reference sequence). V was clipped by 6 bases and J by 4 bases; unmatched bases: 8. CDR3 bases: TGTGCCAGCAGATTTCCGACAGGGAGCACCGGGGAGCTGTTTTTT. This gives the protein CASRFPTGSTGELFF. Full variable domain (rest looked up from reference TRBV7-9 and TRBJ2-2): DTGVSQNPRHKITKRGQNVTFRCDPISEHNRLYWYRQTLGQGPEFLTYFQNEAQLEKSRLLSDRFSAERPKGSFSTLEIQRTEQGDSAMYLCASRFPTGSTGELFFGEGSRLTVL.

The chain uses TRBV7-9 and TRBJ2-5, with TRBD2 identical over 7 bases. The junction had 13 bases not matched to a gene; V was cut back by 4 bases and J by 2 bases. CDR3 length: 17 amino acids. CDR1 and CDR2 (germline): SEHNR, FQNEAQ (reference sequence). In DNA, the CDR3 is TGTGCCAGCAGCTATAATGAGGGGAGGGCAGCTCAAGAGACCCAGTACTTC. Protein: CASSYNEGRAAQETQYF.

The rearrangement uses TRBV11-2 and TRBJ1-6; no clear D. CDR1 is SGHAT and CDR2 is FQNNGV in the germline V gene. V lost 7 bases to trimming and J lost 0 bases, with 4 bases between them. The CDR3 is made up of 13 amino acids. CDR3 residues: CASTGSYNSPLHF. CDR3 sequence (DNA): TGTGCCAGCACGGGCTCCTATAATTCACCCCTCCACTTT. Combining the CDR3 with reference TRBV11-2 and TRBJ1-6 gives the whole variable domain EAGVAQSPRYKIIEKRQSVAFWCNPISGHATLYWYQQILGQGPKLLIQFQNNGVVDDSQLPKDRFSAERLKGVDSTLKIQPAKLEDSAVYLCASTGSYNSPLHFGNGTRLTVT.

This clone occurred once. V and J are TRBV27 and TRBJ1-5; unclear D gene. The length of the CDR3 is 13 residues. Germline V lookup: CDR1 MNHEY, CDR2 SMNVEV (reference sequence). V lost 6 bases and J 4 bases, leaving 10 bases between the germline ends. Written as DNA, the CDR3 is TGTGCCAGCAGCCACGGGTATAATCAGCCCCAGCATTTT. This encodes CASSHGYNQPQHF.

This clone turned up a few times. The V call is TRBV29-1, the J call TRBJ1-4; D is uncertain. The CDR3 spans 13 residues. Germline V CDR1 and CDR2: SQVTM, ANQGSEA. The germline V and J ends were trimmed by 3 bases and 8 bases, with 13 bases remaining between them. The CDR3 nucleotides read TGCAGCGTTGACGGAGGGTTCGACGAAAAACTGTTTTTT. It codes for CSVDGGFDEKLFF.

This clone appeared once. The J gene is TRBJ1-5, the V gene TRBV4-1; D may be TRBD1 (5 bases). V lost 7 bases to trimming and J lost 0 bases, with 10 bases between them. Per the germline V gene, CDR1 is MGHRA and CDR2 is YSYEKL. The CDR3 totals 14 residues. CDR3 DNA: TGCGCCAGCAACGGTGACAGTAGCAATCAGCCCCAGCATTTT. This codes for CASNGDSSNQPQHF.

The chain joins TRBV19 to TRBJ1-3; D uncertain. Germline CDR1 reads LNHDA; CDR2 reads SQIVND (reference sequence). The V gene lost 1 base and the J gene lost 3 bases, with 22 bases spanning the gap. The CDR3 is 19 residues long. The CDR3 here is CASSIVTGRRNDGGNTIYF. CDR3 nucleotides: TGTGCCAGTAGTATAGTAACGGGTCGGCGGAACGATGGTGGAAACACCATATATTTT. Based on the CDR3 plus reference TRBV19 and TRBJ1-3, the full variable domain is DGGITQSPKYLFRKEGQNVTLSCEQNLNHDAMYWYRQDPGQGLRLIYYSQIVNDFQKGDIAEGYSVSREKKESFPLTVTSAQKNPTAFYLCASSIVTGRRNDGGNTIYFGEGSWLTVV.

The chain recombines TRBV9 with TRBJ2-5; unclear D gene. The CDR3 is 14 residues long. The germline gives CDR1 SGDLS, CDR2 YYNGEE. V was clipped by 0 bases and J by 7 bases, with 13 bases between them. In DNA form, the CDR3 reads TGTGCCAGCAGCGTAGGAAGTTCACCGGGGACCCAGTACTTC. Its protein is CASSVGSSPGTQYF.

The chain recombines TRBV29-1 with TRBJ2-2, with D possibly being TRBD1 (5 bases). The germline V gene encodes CDR1 SQVTM and CDR2 ANQGSEA. V was trimmed by 7 bases and J by 1 base, leaving 7 bases between them. This CDR3 has 12 residues. The CDR3 region is CSGTRNTGELFF. For the CDR3, the DNA is TGCAGCGGGACAAGGAACACCGGGGAGCTGTTTTTT.

The chain has TRBV5-1 and TRBJ2-3; TRBD2 agrees at 14 bases. Germline loops: CDR1 SGHRS, CDR2 YFSETQ. CDR3 length equals 19 residues. V gave up 4 bases and J gave up 0 bases; unmatched junction bases: 10. Here the CDR3 reads CASSPWGLAGERSTDTQYF. In nucleotides, the CDR3 is TGCGCCAGCAGCCCGTGGGGACTAGCGGGGGAGCGTAGCACAGATACGCAGTATTTT.

CDR3 protein: CASSPTLTTNEKLFF. In DNA form, the CDR3 reads TGTGCCAGCAGCCCCACATTAACAACTAATGAAAAACTGTTTTTT. This sequence joins TRBV6-5 and TRBJ1-4; D not certain. Per the germline V gene, CDR1 is MNHEY and CDR2 is SVGAGI. Trimming took off 6 bases at V and 0 bases at J, with 11 bases between the two ends. This CDR3 has 15 residues.

This clone came up a few times. The rearrangement uses TRBV7-2 and TRBJ2-3; TRBD2 matches 10 bases. This CDR3 has 16 residues. V trimming: 5 bases; J trimming: 7 bases; junction bases outside the gene matches: 12. Looked up from germline, CDR1 is SGHTA and CDR2 is FQGNSA. CDR3 in amino acids: CASSPRGAGGPNTQYF. The CDR3 nucleotides are TGTGCCAGCAGCCCCCGGGGAGCGGGGGGGCCAAATACGCAGTATTTT.

The chain has TRBV6-6 and TRBJ1-1, with D unresolved. The CDR3 is 13 residues long. Trimming took 5 bases from V and 0 from J, leaving 7 bases between them. The germline V gene has CDR1 MNHNY and CDR2 SVGAGI (reference sequence). The CDR3 DNA reads as TGTGCCAGCAGTCCCGTAATGAACACTGAAGCTTTCTTT. Its translation: CASSPVMNTEAFF.

The chain uses TRBV9 and TRBJ2-2; D tentatively reads TRBD1 or TRBD2 (7 bases each). Germline CDR1 SGDLS, CDR2 YYNGEE. V gave up 4 bases and J gave up 3 bases, with 19 bases separating them. This CDR3 spans 17 amino acids. The CDR3 coding sequence is TGTGCCAGCAGCCTAAGCGGGACAGCCCCCTACACCGGGGAGCTGTTTTTT. Protein sequence: CASSLSGTAPYTGELFF.

V and J are TRBV7-2 and TRBJ2-2; D is uncertain. CDR3 length equals 14 residues. Germline V gene data show CDR1 as SGHTA and CDR2 as FQGNSA. V was clipped by 1 base and J by 6 bases, with 9 bases between them. The CDR3 DNA is TGTGCCAGCAGCTTAGGATGGACCCCCGGGGAGCTGTTTTTT. This encodes CASSLGWTPGELFF.

This chain uses TRBV30 with TRBJ2-2; 9 bases map to TRBD1. J was trimmed by 6 bases and V by 7 bases; bases with no gene match: 12. The CDR3 is 15 amino acids. CDR1 GTSNPN and CDR2 SVGIG come from the germline V gene (reference sequence). The CDR3 protein is CASDSGQGRAGELFF. As DNA, the CDR3 is TGTGCCTCCGATTCCGGACAGGGGAGAGCCGGGGAGCTGTTTTTT.

V and J are TRBV7-3 and TRBJ2-2, with D unresolved. This CDR3 contains 12 residues. V lost 8 bases, J lost 3 bases, and 7 bases lay in between. Germline loops: CDR1 SGHTA, CDR2 FQGTGA. CDR3 sequence (DNA): TGTGCCAGCGGGTTGGACACCGGGGAGCTGTTTTTT. Protein product: CASGLDTGELFF.

This clone has only a few counts. In nucleotides, the CDR3 is TGTGCCAGTAGCCCCCCGGGGCGGGGTTACTACGAGCAGTACTTC. Residues: CASSPPGRGYYEQYF. The chain combines TRBV19 with TRBJ2-7, with D perhaps matching TRBD2 (6 bases). The CDR3 contains 15 residues. V was pared by 6 bases and J by 3 bases, with 18 bases between. Germline V gene data show CDR1 as LNHDA and CDR2 as SQIVND (reference sequence).